The present T cell receptor (beta chain) was sequenced within a study of blood T cell repertoires in COVID-19 (dated by TCRdb to the early 2020s). Some background on the complete study: Collaborator samples came from the United States, Italy and Spain and covered acute and convalescent phases of COVID-19. The prospective study material was composed of cDNA or gDNA derived from T cells, B-cell-depleted T cells, or PBMCs. Deeply sampled blood TCRbeta repertoires from subjects exposed to, actively infected with, or recovered from COVID-19 were included in the dataset. The repertoires were released in a freely available public database meant as a resource for research on the immune response to SARS-CoV-2. The samples were drawn from two sources: the first 160 participants of the ongoing ImmuneRACE study, and 1,254 subjects contributed by 6 global collaborators. Sample metadata almost always included a de-identified subject ID, COVID-19 status, age in years and sex. Where available, HLA class I and class II types were obtained from metadata supplied by the sample provider rather than from assay-based typing. The research as a whole found: Clinical and demographic metadata were provided uncurated, with the amount varying by source and participant.

TCRbeta CDR3 regions were amplified from genomic DNA using the immunoSEQ Assay, a bias-controlled multiplex PCR. Per the source publication's procedure: The number of nucleated cells in each sample was estimated from the amplification of reference gene primers within the assay. To quantify the absolute abundance of each unique TCRbeta CDR3 rearrangement, sequence reads were collapsed and filtered. For each sample, productive Simpson clonality was calculated as the square root of Simpson's diversity index across productive rearrangements. TCRdb stores this immuneACCESS table with in-frame sequences only. Part of the clones is absent; in the studies checked, under half of the shortfall reflects unresolved V genes, and no reason is known for the rest. That table gives V, J and clone size, and the DNA gave D and trimming. This sample comprises about 52,000 clones, around 81% of them detected only once. The top ten clonotypes cover around a quarter of the sample.

Remarks on this clone: Its antigen is currently not known. Within one base of it there is no much larger clone, and no base qualities were kept.

One collaborating source in Seattle enrolled patients during active infection and followed them longitudinally through the course of disease. Whole blood was collected in K2EDTA tubes by collaborating institutions according to the institutions' own protocols. For TCRbeta analysis, collaborators shipped samples as frozen whole blood, isolated PBMCs, or DNA extracted from either of those sample types. CDR1 is given as KGHDR and CDR2 as SFDVKD, both from the germline V gene. The CDR3 runs 16 residues from the cysteine to the phenylalanine. The entry retains the CDR3 DNA only, 48 bases that are in frame from base 1. Trimming leaves V shorter by 3 bases and J shorter by 7 bases, with the junction holding 5 bases beyond the gene matches.

The sample taken for sequencing was peripheral blood. The V gene is TRBV24-1 and the J gene is TRBJ2-1, and TRBD2 matches 13 of the central bases. The TCR sequence derives from a woman aged 80 or older with COVID-19, enrolled during active disease. CDR3 region: CATSDRGTSGANEQFF. The DNA sequence is TGTGCCACCAGTGATCGTGGGACTAGCGGGGCTAATGAGCAGTTCTTC.